These 29 T cell receptor beta chains were all obtained from the same sample, sequenced in a study of beta chain features in type 1 diabetes. TCRB transcripts that were expressed got sequenced, as all of the isolated RNA had been reverse transcribed. TCRdb keeps only in-frame clones here, not all; method: immunoSEQ multiplex PCR. The table records 620,000 or so clones, roughly a sixth of them present only once. Material for sequencing was naive CD4+ T cells from blood. These receptors all come from a man aged 18 to 29 in good health.

The CDR3 protein is CASSRGDGTGDIQYF. The CDR3 DNA follows: TGTGCCAGCAGTCGGGGCGATGGGACGGGTGACATTCAGTACTTC. V usage is TRBV7-3 and J usage is TRBJ2-4; D may be TRBD1 or TRBD2 (5 bases each). This CDR3 has 15 amino acids. The V gene lost 6 bases and the J gene lost 8 bases, with 20 bases spanning the gap. Germline CDR1 reads SGHTA; CDR2 reads FQGTGA.

The rearrangement joins TRBV4-1 to TRBJ1-5; D ambiguous. Germline values: CDR1 MGHRA, CDR2 YSYEKL. This CDR3 has 19 amino acids. The V and J ends lost 1 base and 2 bases respectively, with 21 bases between them. The CDR3 DNA reads TGCGCCAGCAGCCAAGGCGTCGGATACGCCTCCTTAGGCAATCAGCCCCAGCATTTT. Residues: CASSQGVGYASLGNQPQHF.

Concerning this clone: This same CDR3 is encoded by further DNA sequences in the sample. The V gene is TRBV29-1, the J gene TRBJ1-1, with D tentatively TRBD1 (5 bases). The CDR3 is 13 amino acids. The V end lost 3 bases, the J end lost 0 bases, and 8 bases lay between the germline ends. Germline loops: CDR1 SQVTM, CDR2 ANQGSEA. CDR3 DNA: TGCAGCGTTGAGGGACGTCTGAACACTGAAGCTTTCTTT. Its translation is CSVEGRLNTEAFF.

This chain links TRBV28 with TRBJ1-5; a weak D match, TRBD1 (5 bases). The CDR3 runs 14 residues. Trimming removed 6 bases at V and 0 bases at J, with 9 bases between. From germline, CDR1 is MDHEN and CDR2 SYDVKM. The CDR3 bases are TGTGCCAGCAGGCAGGGTTATAGCAATCAGCCCCAGCATTTT. This codes for CASRQGYSNQPQHF.

The table lists this clone with a few counts. The chain uses TRBV5-1 and TRBJ2-7, with TRBD2 as a possible D gene (6 bases). V was cut by 7 bases and J by 2 bases, with 16 bases left in between. The CDR3 extends over 14 amino acids. CDR1 and CDR2 (germline): SGHRS, YFSETQ. The CDR3 DNA follows: TGCGCCAGCTCCCTCGGGGGTTACACCTACGAGCAGTACTTC. Protein sequence: CASSLGGYTYEQYF.

The gene calls are TRBV16 and TRBJ1-5, with D tentatively TRBD1 (5 bases). The V gene's germline CDR1 is KGHSY and CDR2 FQNENV. CDR3 size: 16 residues. V gave up 0 bases and J gave up 4 bases, with 13 bases separating them. The CDR3 region is CASSQSAGTGNQPQHF. The CDR3, as DNA: TGTGCCAGCAGCCAATCGGCAGGGACGGGGAATCAGCCCCAGCATTTT.

The J gene is TRBJ1-2, the V gene TRBV9; 9 positions agree with TRBD1. The CDR3 loop spans 15 amino acids. J gave up 1 base and V 2 bases, and 3 bases lay outside the gene matches. The germline gives CDR1 SGDLS, CDR2 YYNGEE. In DNA, the CDR3 is TGTGCCAGCAGCGTTAACAGGGGGCTTAACTATGGCTACACCTTC. Protein product: CASSVNRGLNYGYTF.

The V call is TRBV4-3, the J call TRBJ2-1, with 10 bases matching TRBD2. The CDR3 length is 16 residues. V lost 1 base and J lost 6; bases outside the gene matches: 6. Germline CDR1 reads LGHNA; CDR2 reads YSLEER. CDR3 sequence: CASSQALAGAINEQFF. In nucleotides, the CDR3 is TGCGCCAGCAGCCAAGCTCTAGCGGGGGCCATCAATGAGCAGTTCTTC.

This clone appeared a few times. The rearrangement uses TRBV4-2 and TRBJ2-3, with TRBD2 identical over 9 bases. Germline-derived CDR1 and CDR2 are LGHNA and YNFKEQ. V was clipped by 5 bases and J by 3 bases; unmatched bases: 6. This CDR3 has 15 residues. The CDR3 protein is CASSSAGGVTDTQYF. The CDR3 DNA follows: TGTGCCAGCAGCTCGGCGGGAGGGGTGACAGATACGCAGTATTTT.

The rearrangement joins TRBV11-2 to TRBJ2-6, with unresolved D. Looked up from germline, CDR1 is SGHAT and CDR2 is FQNNGV. V was trimmed by 10 bases and J by 5 bases, leaving 9 bases between them. This CDR3 has 12 residues. This chain's CDR3 is CATNMWANVLTF. CDR3 DNA: TGTGCCACCAATATGTGGGCCAACGTCCTGACTTTC.

A word on this clone: The same CDR3 can be traced to other DNA sequences in this sample. The chain has TRBV30 and TRBJ1-2; no clear D gene. The CDR3 covers 11 residues. Germline assignment: CDR1 GTSNPN and CDR2 SVGIG (reference sequence). The germline V and J ends were trimmed by 0 bases and 6 bases, with 5 bases remaining between them. The CDR3 DNA sequence: TGTGCCTGGAGTGTGCGGGATGGCTACACCTTC. Encoded protein: CAWSVRDGYTF.

This chain links TRBV6-1 with TRBJ1-6, with D tentatively TRBD1 (6 bases). The V and J ends lost 9 bases and 4 bases respectively, with 10 bases between them. The CDR3 covers 13 residues. The germline CDR1 and CDR2 sequences are MNHNS and SASEGT. CDR3 nucleotides: TGTGCCAGTGGACAGAATTATAATTCACCCCTCCACTTT. This gives the protein CASGQNYNSPLHF.

The sample holds a few counts of this clone. The identical CDR3 is also encoded by other nucleotide sequences in the sample. The gene calls are TRBV7-9 and TRBJ1-1, with D maybe TRBD1 (6 bases). Trimming stripped 4 bases from V and 8 bases from J, with 8 bases between. The CDR3 runs to 11 residues. Germline V lookup: CDR1 SEHNR, CDR2 FQNEAQ (reference sequence). CDR3 in DNA: TGTGCCAGCAGCTCAGACAGGGAAGCTTTCTTT. Protein sequence: CASSSDREAFF.

This rearrangement joins TRBV12-5 to TRBJ1-2, with D unresolved. Germline V gives CDR1 LGHNT, CDR2 FRNRAP. The CDR3 loop spans 13 amino acids. V was cut by 11 bases and J by 2 bases, with 15 bases left in between. Here the CDR3 reads CAPEARVNYGYTF. As DNA, the CDR3 is TGTGCTCCCGAGGCGAGGGTCAACTATGGCTACACCTTC. The full variable domain, with the rest looked up from reference TRBV12-5 and TRBJ1-2, is DARVTQTPRHKVTEMGQEVTMRCQPILGHNTVFWYRQTMMQGLELLAYFRNRAPLDDSGMPKDRFSAEMPDATLATLKIQPSEPRDSAVYFCAPEARVNYGYTFGSGTRLTVV.

The chain couples TRBV19 to TRBJ2-2; D is perhaps TRBD1 or TRBD2 (5 bases each). Germline loops: CDR1 LNHDA, CDR2 SQIVND (reference sequence). The CDR3 has 15 residues. In DNA form, the CDR3 reads TGTGCTACTCGACGGGGACCACTAAGAACCGGGGAGCTGTTTTTT. It specifies CATRRGPLRTGELFF.

V is TRBV27 and J is TRBJ1-5; D gene uncertain. V was trimmed by 4 bases and J by 0 bases, leaving 7 bases between them. Germline loops: CDR1 MNHEY, CDR2 SMNVEV (reference sequence). The CDR3 totals 14 residues. CDR3 nucleotides: TGTGCCAGCAGTTCCGGGTATAGCAATCAGCCCCAGCATTTT. Protein product: CASSSGYSNQPQHF.

This chain joins TRBV7-2 and TRBJ2-1; TRBD1 agrees at 7 bases. There are 17 residues in the CDR3. V was pared by 3 bases and J by 6 bases, with 14 bases of the junction left unmatched. Germline CDR1 SGHTA, CDR2 FQGNSA. Written as DNA, the CDR3 is TGTGCCAGCAGCTTCCTGACAGGGTGGGTTTCGGGCAATGAGCAGTTCTTC. It yields the protein CASSFLTGWVSGNEQFF.

This clone has a single count. This chain links TRBV4-2 with TRBJ1-4; 8 nucleotides line up with TRBD1. V lost 0 bases and J lost 8; bases outside the gene matches: 14. The CDR3 is 18 residues long. Germline CDR1 reads LGHNA; CDR2 reads YNFKEQ. This CDR3 reads CASSQETGFRGRREKLFF. For the CDR3, the DNA is TGTGCCAGCAGCCAAGAAACCGGATTCAGGGGGCGCAGGGAAAAACTGTTTTTT.

J is TRBJ2-7 and V is TRBV6-5, with a weak D call TRBD1 (7 bases). The CDR3 is 14 amino acids. Trimming stripped 7 bases from V and 1 base from J, with 14 bases between. Looked up from germline, CDR1 is MNHEY and CDR2 is SVGAGI. Here the CDR3 DNA reads TGTGCCAGCACTTCGGGGGACAGTTCCTACGAGCAGTACTTC. Protein: CASTSGDSSYEQYF.

The chain carries TRBV5-8 and TRBJ2-5; tentative D call: TRBD1 (6 bases). V was shortened by 6 bases and J by 5 bases, with 14 bases between the two germline ends. The CDR3 covers 13 residues. CDR1 is SGHTS and CDR2 is YDEGEE in the germline V gene. The CDR3 here is CASNRQERETQYF. The CDR3 DNA follows: TGTGCCAGCAACCGACAGGAACGGGAGACCCAGTACTTC.

This chain links TRBV19 with TRBJ2-2; D remains ambiguous. This CDR3 has 12 amino acids. Germline V gene lookup returns CDR1 LNHDA and CDR2 SQIVND (reference sequence). Trimming stripped 3 bases from V and 3 bases from J, with 2 bases between. The CDR3 region has the DNA TGTGCCAGTAGTATTTACACCGGGGAGCTGTTTTTT. Translated, it gives CASSIYTGELFF.

This clone was seen repeatedly, ten times or more. The V call is TRBV29-1, the J call TRBJ1-5; 8 nucleotides line up with TRBD1. V shed 4 bases, J shed 8 bases, and the junction held 10 bases outside the gene matches. Per germline, CDR1 SQVTM and CDR2 ANQGSEA. The CDR3 spans 14 residues. The CDR3 bases are TGCAGCGTTGTGCCGGCAGGGGGCGGGGAGCCCCAGCATTTT. Amino acid sequence: CSVVPAGGGEPQHF.

This clone was observed a handful of times. The chain recombines TRBV6-5 with TRBJ2-3, with 13 nucleotides matching TRBD2. The CDR3 contains 16 residues. Germline CDR1 is MNHEY and CDR2 is SVGAGI. Trimming at V came to 2 bases and at J to 3 bases, leaving 2 bases not matched to a gene. CDR3 in DNA: TGTGCCAGCAGTTACGGGGGACTAGCGGGGACAGATACGCAGTATTTT. Encoded protein: CASSYGGLAGTDTQYF.

This clone was counted only a few times. The same CDR3 arises from other DNA sequences in this sample as well. The genes are TRBV29-1 and TRBJ1-1, with 7 nucleotides matching TRBD1. CDR1 is SQVTM, CDR2 ANQGSEA, per germline. Trimming took 4 bases from V and 1 from J; bases not matched to a gene: 6. The CDR3 sequence is 14 residues long. The DNA for the CDR3 is TGCAGCGTTGCGAGACAGGGACCGAACACTGAAGCTTTCTTT. Protein product: CSVARQGPNTEAFF.

The gene calls are TRBV6-6 and TRBJ1-1, with D perhaps TRBD1 (5 bases). Deletions cut 7 bases from V and 1 base from J, with 19 bases between. CDR1 and CDR2 (germline): MNHNY, SVGAGI (reference sequence). The CDR3 has 16 residues. CDR3 nucleotide sequence: TGTGCCAGCACTACACCCGTAAGGGGCGCGAACACTGAAGCTTTCTTT. Translating gives CASTTPVRGANTEAFF.

This clone was found a few times. This rearrangement joins TRBV7-2 to TRBJ1-2; 8 bases align to TRBD1. V lost 0 bases and J lost 7; bases outside the gene matches: 10. CDR3 length: 16 residues. Germline CDR1 SGHTA, CDR2 FQGNSA. The CDR3 nucleotides read TGTGCCAGCAGCTTAGCCCCGGGACAGGAGAGGGGTGGCTACACCTTC. Translated, it gives CASSLAPGQERGGYTF.

The gene calls are TRBV19 and TRBJ2-5; D may correspond to TRBD1 or TRBD2 (6 bases each). The germline V gene has CDR1 LNHDA and CDR2 SQIVND (reference sequence). V lost 6 bases to trimming and J lost 5 bases, with 19 bases between them. This CDR3 spans 15 amino acids. The DNA for the CDR3 is TGTGCCAGTAGAGGTCCGGGGGCCGGGGTGGAGACCCAGTACTTC. Protein sequence: CASRGPGAGVETQYF. Full variable domain (missing parts from reference TRBV19 and TRBJ2-5): DGGITQSPKYLFRKEGQNVTLSCEQNLNHDAMYWYRQDPGQGLRLIYYSQIVNDFQKGDIAEGYSVSREKKESFPLTVTSAQKNPTAFYLCASRGPGAGVETQYFGPGTRLLVL.

This clone occurred a few times. The V call is TRBV5-6, the J call TRBJ1-6; D is perhaps TRBD1 (6 bases). Trimming removed 1 base from V and 8 bases from J, with 7 bases in between. This CDR3 comprises 13 residues. CDR1 is SGHDT and CDR2 is YYEEEE in the germline V gene. The CDR3, as DNA: TGTGCCAGCAGCTTGAGGGGGTATTCACCCCTCCACTTT. Its protein product is CASSLRGYSPLHF.

V is TRBV7-9 and J is TRBJ1-2; D might be TRBD1 (6 bases). This CDR3 comprises 15 residues. V lost 1 base, J lost 4 bases, and 13 bases lay in between. The germline V gene has CDR1 SEHNR and CDR2 FQNEAQ (reference sequence). CDR3 DNA sequence: TGTGCCAGCAGCTTAGGCGCGGGGGGCCTCTATGGCTACACCTTC. Encoded protein: CASSLGAGGLYGYTF.